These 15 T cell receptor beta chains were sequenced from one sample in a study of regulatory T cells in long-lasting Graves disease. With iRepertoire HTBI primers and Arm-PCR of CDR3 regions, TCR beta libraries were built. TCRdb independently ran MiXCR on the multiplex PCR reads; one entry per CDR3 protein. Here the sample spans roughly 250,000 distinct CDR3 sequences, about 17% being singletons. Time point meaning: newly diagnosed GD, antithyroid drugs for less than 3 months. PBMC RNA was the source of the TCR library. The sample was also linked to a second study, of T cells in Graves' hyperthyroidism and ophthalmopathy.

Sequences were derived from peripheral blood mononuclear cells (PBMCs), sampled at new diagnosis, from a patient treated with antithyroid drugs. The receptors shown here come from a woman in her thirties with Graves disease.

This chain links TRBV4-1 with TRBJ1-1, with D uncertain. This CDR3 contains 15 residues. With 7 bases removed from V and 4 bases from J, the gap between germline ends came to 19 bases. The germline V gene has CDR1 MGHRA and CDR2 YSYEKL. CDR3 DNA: TGCGCCAGCACCCCATTAGGCCAGAGGGCCACTGAAGCTTTCTTT. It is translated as CASTPLGQRATEAFF.

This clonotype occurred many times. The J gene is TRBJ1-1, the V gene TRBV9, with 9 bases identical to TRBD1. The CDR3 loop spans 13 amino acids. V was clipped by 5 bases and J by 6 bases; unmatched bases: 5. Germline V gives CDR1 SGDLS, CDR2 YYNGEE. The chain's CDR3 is CASRGTGKAEAFF. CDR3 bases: TGTGCCAGCAGAGGGACAGGGAAGGCTGAAGCTTTCTTT.

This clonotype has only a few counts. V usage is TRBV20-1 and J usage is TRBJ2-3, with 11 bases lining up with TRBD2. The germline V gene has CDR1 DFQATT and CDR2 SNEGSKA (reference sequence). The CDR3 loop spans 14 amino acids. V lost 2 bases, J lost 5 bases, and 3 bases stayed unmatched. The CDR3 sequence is CSARLAGGEDTQYF. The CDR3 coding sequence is TGCAGTGCTAGACTAGCGGGAGGAGAAGATACGCAGTATTTT.

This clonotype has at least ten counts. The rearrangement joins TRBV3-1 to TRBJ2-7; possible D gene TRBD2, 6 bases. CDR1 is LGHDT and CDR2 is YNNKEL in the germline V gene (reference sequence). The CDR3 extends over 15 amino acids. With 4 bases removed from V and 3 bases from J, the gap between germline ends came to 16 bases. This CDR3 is CASSPIGEAIYEQYF. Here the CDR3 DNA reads TGTGCCAGCAGCCCCATAGGGGAGGCTATCTACGAGCAGTACTTC.

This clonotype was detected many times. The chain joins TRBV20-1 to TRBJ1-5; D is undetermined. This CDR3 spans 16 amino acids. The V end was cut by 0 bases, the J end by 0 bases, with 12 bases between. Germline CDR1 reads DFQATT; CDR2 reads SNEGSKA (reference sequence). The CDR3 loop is CSARDSLGLSNQPQHF. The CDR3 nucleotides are TGCAGTGCTAGAGATTCGTTAGGACTTAGCAATCAGCCCCAGCATTTT.

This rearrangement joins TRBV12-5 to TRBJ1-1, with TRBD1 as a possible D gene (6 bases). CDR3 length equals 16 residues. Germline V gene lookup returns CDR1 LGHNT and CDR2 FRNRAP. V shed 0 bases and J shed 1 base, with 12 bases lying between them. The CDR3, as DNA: TGTGCTAGTGGTTTGGTACTAGGGACACAGAACACTGAAGCTTTCTTT. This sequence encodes CASGLVLGTQNTEAFF.

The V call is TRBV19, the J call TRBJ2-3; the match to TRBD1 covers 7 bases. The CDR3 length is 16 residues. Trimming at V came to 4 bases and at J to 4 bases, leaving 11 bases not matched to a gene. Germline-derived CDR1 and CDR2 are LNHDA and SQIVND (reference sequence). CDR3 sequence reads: CASSTRTGRSADTQYF. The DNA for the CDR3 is TGTGCCAGTAGTACCAGGACAGGCCGTTCCGCAGATACGCAGTATTTT. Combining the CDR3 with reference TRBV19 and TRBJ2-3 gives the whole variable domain DGGITQSPKYLFRKEGQNVTLSCEQNLNHDAMYWYRQDPGQGLRLIYYSQIVNDFQKGDIAEGYSVSREKKESFPLTVTSAQKNPTAFYLCASSTRTGRSADTQYFGPGTRLTVL.

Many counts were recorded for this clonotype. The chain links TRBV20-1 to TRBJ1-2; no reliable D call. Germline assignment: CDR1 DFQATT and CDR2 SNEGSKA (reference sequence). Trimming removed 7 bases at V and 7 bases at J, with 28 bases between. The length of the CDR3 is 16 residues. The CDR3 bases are TGCAGTGGTTTGGCCCCACGAGGCCCGCGGGAGGTTGGCTACACCTTC. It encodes CSGLAPRGPREVGYTF.

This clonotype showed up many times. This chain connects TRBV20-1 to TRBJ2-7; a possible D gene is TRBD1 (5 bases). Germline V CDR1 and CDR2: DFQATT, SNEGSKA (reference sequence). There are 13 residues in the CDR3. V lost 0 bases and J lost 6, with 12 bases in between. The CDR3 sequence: CSARDIRGSEQYF. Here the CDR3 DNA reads TGCAGTGCTAGAGATATTAGGGGTTCCGAGCAGTACTTC.

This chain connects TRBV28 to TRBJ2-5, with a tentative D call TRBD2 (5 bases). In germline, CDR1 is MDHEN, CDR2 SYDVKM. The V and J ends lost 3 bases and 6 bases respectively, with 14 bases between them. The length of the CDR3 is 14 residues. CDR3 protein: CASSFGAPGKTQYF. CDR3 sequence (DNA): TGTGCCAGCAGTTTCGGTGCGCCCGGGAAGACCCAGTACTTC.

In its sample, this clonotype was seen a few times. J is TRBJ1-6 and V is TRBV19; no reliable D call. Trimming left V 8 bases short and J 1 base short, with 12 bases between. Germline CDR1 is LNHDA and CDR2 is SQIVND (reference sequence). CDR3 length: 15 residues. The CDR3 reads CASATEGSYNSPLHF. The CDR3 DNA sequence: TGTGCCAGTGCAACAGAGGGATCCTATAATTCACCCCTCCACTTT.

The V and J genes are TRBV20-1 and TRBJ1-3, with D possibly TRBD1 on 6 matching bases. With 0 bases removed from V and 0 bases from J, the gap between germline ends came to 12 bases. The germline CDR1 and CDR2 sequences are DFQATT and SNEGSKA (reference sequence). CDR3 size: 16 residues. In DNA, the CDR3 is TGCAGTGCTAGAGATATGCGGGGGCTCTCTGGAAACACCATATATTTT. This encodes CSARDMRGLSGNTIYF.

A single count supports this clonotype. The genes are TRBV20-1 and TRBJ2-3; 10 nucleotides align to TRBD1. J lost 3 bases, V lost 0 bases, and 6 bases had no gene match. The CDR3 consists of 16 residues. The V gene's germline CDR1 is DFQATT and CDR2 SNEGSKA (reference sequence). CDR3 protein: CSAREGGQGETDTQYF. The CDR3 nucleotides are TGCAGTGCTAGAGAGGGCGGACAGGGGGAAACAGATACGCAGTATTTT.

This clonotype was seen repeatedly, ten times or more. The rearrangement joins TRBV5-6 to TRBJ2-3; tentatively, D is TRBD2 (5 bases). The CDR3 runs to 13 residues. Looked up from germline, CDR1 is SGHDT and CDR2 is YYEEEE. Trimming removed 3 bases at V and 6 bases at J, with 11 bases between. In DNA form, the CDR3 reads TGTGCCAGCAGCTCCCAGCCGGGGGATACGCAGTATTTT. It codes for CASSSQPGDTQYF.

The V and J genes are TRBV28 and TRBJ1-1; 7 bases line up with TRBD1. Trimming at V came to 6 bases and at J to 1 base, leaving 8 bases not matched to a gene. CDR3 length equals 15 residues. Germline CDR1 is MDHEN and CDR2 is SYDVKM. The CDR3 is CASSSTGVGNTEAFF. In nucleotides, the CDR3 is TGTGCCAGCAGCTCAACAGGGGTCGGGAACACTGAAGCTTTCTTT.